The 7 T cell receptor beta chains given below trace back to one sample, sequenced in a study of regulatory T cells in long-lasting Graves disease. According to the study, TCR beta libraries were built with iRepertoire HTBI primers and CDR3-region Arm-PCR. TCRdb processed the multiplex PCR reads anew with MiXCR; each CDR3 protein has one entry. Of 550,000 to 600,000 distinct CDR3 sequences in the sample, roughly 16% were seen once. Described time point: newly diagnosed GD, antithyroid drugs for less than 3 months. Construction of the TCR library relied on RNA isolated from PBMCs. These data were likewise used in another study, on T cells in Graves' hyperthyroidism and ophthalmopathy.

The sample in question was peripheral blood mononuclear cells (PBMCs), obtained at new diagnosis, from a patient treated with antithyroid drugs. These receptors originate from a young man with Graves disease.

This clonotype has a handful of counts. The chain uses TRBV6-2 or TRBV6-3 and TRBJ1-4; possible D gene TRBD1, 5 bases. The V and J ends lost 5 bases and 10 bases respectively, with 11 bases between them. Germline CDR1 and CDR2: MNHEY and SVGEGT. CDR3 length equals 12 residues. The CDR3 loop reads CASSRLDRKLFF. For the CDR3, the DNA is TGTGCCAGCAGTCGACTTGACAGAAAACTGTTTTTT.

With regard to this clonotype: A read error likely explains this, since a far larger clone differs by one base. The chain couples TRBV5-5 to TRBJ1-5, with D possibly TRBD1 on 6 matching bases. The germline V gene encodes CDR1 SGHKS and CDR2 YYEKEE (reference sequence). The CDR3 length is 18 residues. The CDR3 DNA reads TGCGCCAGCAGCTTGCGCCCGACACAGGGTGGAAGCAAACAGCCCCAGCATTTT. It specifies CASSLRPTQGGSKQPQHF.

This sequence joins TRBV20-1 and TRBJ1-2; D is perhaps TRBD1 (5 bases). With 4 bases removed from V and 3 bases from J, the gap between germline ends came to 12 bases. The germline V gene encodes CDR1 DFQATT and CDR2 SNEGSKA (reference sequence). The CDR3 contains 13 residues. This chain's CDR3 is CSAIGRDDYGYTF. The CDR3 DNA is TGCAGTGCTATAGGCAGGGACGACTATGGCTACACCTTC.

This clonotype was seen a handful of times. The chain recombines TRBV19 with TRBJ1-6; 8 bases are shared with TRBD1. The V and J ends lost 7 bases and 9 bases, in that order; junction bases with no gene match: 8. This CDR3 region has 14 residues. The germline V gene has CDR1 LNHDA and CDR2 SQIVND (reference sequence). The CDR3 sequence: CASTPGTGPSPLHF. In DNA form, the CDR3 reads TGTGCCAGTACCCCCGGGACAGGACCTTCACCCCTCCACTTT.

This clonotype was counted many times. The J gene is TRBJ2-7, the V gene TRBV7-6; weak D call: TRBD1 (6 bases). Germline loops: CDR1 SGHVS, CDR2 FNYEAQ. The CDR3 has 17 residues. V lost 3 bases to trimming and J lost 3 bases, with 21 bases between them. Written as DNA, the CDR3 is TGTGCCAGCAGCTTTCGCACCAGGGGTCAGGGGAACTACGAGCAGTACTTC. It translates to CASSFRTRGQGNYEQYF.

The rearrangement links TRBV12-3 or TRBV12-4 to TRBJ2-2; tentative D call: TRBD1 (6 bases). Trimming shortened V by 5 bases and J by 7 bases, and 17 bases separated the two germline ends. This CDR3 comprises 15 residues. Here the CDR3 reads CASSPLAGANGELFF. The DNA for the CDR3 is TGTGCCAGCAGTCCTTTGGCAGGGGCGAACGGGGAGCTGTTTTTT.

The genes are TRBV9 and TRBJ1-1; D is ambiguous. Trimming pared 3 bases from V and 0 bases from J, leaving 15 bases between. The CDR3 is 16 residues long. Germline values: CDR1 SGDLS, CDR2 YYNGEE. The CDR3 coding sequence is TGTGCCAGCAGCGAAAAGCAAGACACATTGAACACTGAAGCTTTCTTT. Protein product: CASSEKQDTLNTEAFF.